This entry describes one T cell receptor beta chain. What it recognizes is unknown. The sample comes from a study of cytomegalovirus exposure and HLA in healthy donors. Study findings and constraints: Most CMV-associated TCR beta chains were later found to appear HLA-restricted. Serostatus for CMV was the only available immune exposure information. Reported findings show TCR beta sequences accurately forecast HLA-A and HLA-B alleles in most subjects. Among the sequence variants, a highly shared cluster was likely an artifact of sequencing.

The PCR employed 60 Vbeta primers together with 13 Jbeta primers. The repertoire was sequenced with immunoSEQ multiplex PCR; TCRdb's copy has only in-frame clones and lacks some. The sample contains about 140,000 clones, approximately 82% of which appear only once. Germline V gives CDR1 KGHSY, CDR2 FQNENV. With V trimmed by 5 bases and J by 2 bases, 7 bases remained unmatched. This CDR3 spans 15 amino acids. V gene TRBV16 combines with J gene TRBJ2-7, with 9 positions matching TRBD1. The sequence was collected from a woman between 55 and 75 years old in good health and CMV-seropositive. The sequenced sample was PBMCs. The CDR3 loop reads CASSEDRGYTYEQYF. DNA of the CDR3: TGTGCCAGCAGCGAGGACAGGGGTTATACCTACGAGCAGTACTTC.